The present entry profiles one TCR beta chain with its context. Patients got ipilimumab 1 mg/kg beginning 14 to 28 days post-transplant. Method: immunoSEQ multiplex PCR; TCRdb's copy keeps in-frame clones and lacks some. The table shows fewer than 85,000 clones, with approximately 83% occurring only once. Trimming took off 7 bases at V and 0 bases at J, with 12 bases between the two ends. This CDR3 is built from 14 residues. CDR1 and CDR2 (germline): LNHDA, SQIVND (reference sequence). The data originate from a study of ipilimumab plus nivolumab after autologous stem cell transplantation. Study-level background: Both relapsed and primary refractory DLBCL were included.

The source of this sequence is a male donor with diffuse large B-cell lymphoma. This chain uses TRBV19 with TRBJ1-1, with D possibly TRBD1 on 6 matching bases. Sequencing used PBMCs, obtained in a trial of ipilimumab plus nivolumab as post-transplant consolidation. CDR3 residues: CASTPGQLNTEAFF. In DNA, the CDR3 is TGTGCCAGTACCCCTGGACAGTTGAACACTGAAGCTTTCTTT.